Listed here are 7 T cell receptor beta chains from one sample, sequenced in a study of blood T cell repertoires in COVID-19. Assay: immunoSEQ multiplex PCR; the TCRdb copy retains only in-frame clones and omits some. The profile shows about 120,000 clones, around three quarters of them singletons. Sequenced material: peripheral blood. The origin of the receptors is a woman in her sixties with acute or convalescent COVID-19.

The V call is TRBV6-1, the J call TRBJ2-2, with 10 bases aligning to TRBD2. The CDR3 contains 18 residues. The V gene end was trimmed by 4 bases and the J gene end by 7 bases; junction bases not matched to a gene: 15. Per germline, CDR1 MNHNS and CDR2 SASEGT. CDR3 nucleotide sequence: TGTGCCAGCAGTGTCGCCCTGTCTAGCGGGGGATGGGGCGGGGAGCTGTTTTTT. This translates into CASSVALSSGGWGGELFF.

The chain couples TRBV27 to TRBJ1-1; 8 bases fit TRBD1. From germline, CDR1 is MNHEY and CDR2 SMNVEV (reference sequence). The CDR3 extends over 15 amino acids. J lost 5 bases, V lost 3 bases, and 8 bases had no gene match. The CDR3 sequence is CASSFRQGAPTEAFF. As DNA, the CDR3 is TGTGCCAGCAGTTTTCGGCAGGGGGCGCCTACTGAAGCTTTCTTT.

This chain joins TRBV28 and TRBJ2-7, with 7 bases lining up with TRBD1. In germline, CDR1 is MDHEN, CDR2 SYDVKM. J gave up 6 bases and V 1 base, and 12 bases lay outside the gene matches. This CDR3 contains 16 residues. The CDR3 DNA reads TGTGCCAGCAGTTTATCCGCCGGGACAGCCCTAGGCGAGCAGTACTTC. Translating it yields CASSLSAGTALGEQYF.

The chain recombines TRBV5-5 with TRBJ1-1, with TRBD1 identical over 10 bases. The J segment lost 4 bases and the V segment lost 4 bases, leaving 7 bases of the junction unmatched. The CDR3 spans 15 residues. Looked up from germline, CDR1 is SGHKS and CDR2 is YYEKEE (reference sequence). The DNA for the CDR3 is TGTGCCAGCAGCGTTGGGGGACAGGGGACCACTGAAGCTTTCTTT. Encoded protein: CASSVGGQGTTEAFF.

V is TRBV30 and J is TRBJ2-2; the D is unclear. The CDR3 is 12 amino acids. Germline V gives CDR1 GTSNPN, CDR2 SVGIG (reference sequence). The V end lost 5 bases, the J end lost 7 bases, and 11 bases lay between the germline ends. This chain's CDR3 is CAWAETLGELFF. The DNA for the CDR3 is TGTGCCTGGGCAGAGACTCTCGGGGAGCTGTTTTTT.

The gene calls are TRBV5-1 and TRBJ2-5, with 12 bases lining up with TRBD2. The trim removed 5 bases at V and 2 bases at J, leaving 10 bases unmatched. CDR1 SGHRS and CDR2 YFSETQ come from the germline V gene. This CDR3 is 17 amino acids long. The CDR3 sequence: CASRRASGGAGQETQYF. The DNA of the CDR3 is TGCGCCAGCAGGCGGGCTAGCGGGGGGGCTGGACAAGAGACCCAGTACTTC.

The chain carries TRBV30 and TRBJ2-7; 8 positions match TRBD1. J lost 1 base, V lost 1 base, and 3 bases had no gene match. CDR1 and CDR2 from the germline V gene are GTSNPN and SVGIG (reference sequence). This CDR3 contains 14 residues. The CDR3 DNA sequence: TGTGCCTGGAGTGCCAGGACAGGGTCCTACGAGCAGTACTTC. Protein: CAWSARTGSYEQYF.